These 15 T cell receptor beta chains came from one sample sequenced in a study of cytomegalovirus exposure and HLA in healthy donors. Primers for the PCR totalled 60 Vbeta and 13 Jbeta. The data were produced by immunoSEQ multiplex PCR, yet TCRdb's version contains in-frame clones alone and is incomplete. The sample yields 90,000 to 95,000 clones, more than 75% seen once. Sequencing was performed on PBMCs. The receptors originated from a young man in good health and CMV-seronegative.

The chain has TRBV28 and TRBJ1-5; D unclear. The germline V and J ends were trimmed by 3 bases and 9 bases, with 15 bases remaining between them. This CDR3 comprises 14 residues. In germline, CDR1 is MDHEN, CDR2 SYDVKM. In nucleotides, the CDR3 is TGTGCCAGCAGTTTCCAGCGCCAGAAGAGGCCCCAGCATTTT. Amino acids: CASSFQRQKRPQHF.

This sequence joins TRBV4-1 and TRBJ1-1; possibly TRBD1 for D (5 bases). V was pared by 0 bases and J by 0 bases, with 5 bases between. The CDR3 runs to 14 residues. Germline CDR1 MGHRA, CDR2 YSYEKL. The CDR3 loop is CASSQDRVNTEAFF. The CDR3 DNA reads TGCGCCAGCAGCCAAGACAGGGTGAACACTGAAGCTTTCTTT.

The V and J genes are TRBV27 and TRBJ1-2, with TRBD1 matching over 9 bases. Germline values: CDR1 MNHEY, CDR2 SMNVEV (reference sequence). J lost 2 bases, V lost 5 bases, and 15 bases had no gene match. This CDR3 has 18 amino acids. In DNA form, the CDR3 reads TGTGCCAGCAGTCTCGGGACACCTCAACAGGGGGCGAACTATGGCTACACCTTC. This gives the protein CASSLGTPQQGANYGYTF.

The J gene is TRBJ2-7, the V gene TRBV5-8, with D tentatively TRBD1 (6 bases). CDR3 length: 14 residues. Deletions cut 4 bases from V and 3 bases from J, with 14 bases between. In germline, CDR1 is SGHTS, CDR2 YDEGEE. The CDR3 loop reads CASSPPGTLYEQYF. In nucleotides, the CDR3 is TGTGCCAGCAGCCCCCCCGGGACACTCTACGAGCAGTACTTC.

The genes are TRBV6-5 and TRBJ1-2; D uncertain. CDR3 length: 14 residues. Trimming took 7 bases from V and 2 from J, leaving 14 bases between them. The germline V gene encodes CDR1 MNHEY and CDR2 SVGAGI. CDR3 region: CASTTIGENYGYTF. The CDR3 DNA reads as TGTGCCAGCACTACGATCGGGGAGAACTATGGCTACACCTTC.

CDR3 loop: CASSSGGVEQYF. The DNA of the CDR3 is TGTGCCAGCTCGTCCGGGGGGGTCGAGCAGTACTTC. The chain has TRBV13 and TRBJ2-7, with 8 bases aligning to TRBD2. The junction had 6 bases not matched to a gene; V was cut back by 8 bases and J by 6 bases. CDR3 length: 12 amino acids. In germline, CDR1 is PRHDT, CDR2 FYEKMQ (reference sequence).

Here the CDR3 reads CASRRVDRAYGYTF. CDR3 sequence (DNA): TGTGCCAGCCGTAGGGTGGACAGGGCCTATGGCTACACCTTC. This chain joins TRBV19 and TRBJ1-2; 8 bases line up with TRBD1. This CDR3 has 14 residues. Germline assignment: CDR1 LNHDA and CDR2 SQIVND (reference sequence). Germline trimming cut 9 bases from V and 4 bases from J; bases unmatched to any gene: 10.

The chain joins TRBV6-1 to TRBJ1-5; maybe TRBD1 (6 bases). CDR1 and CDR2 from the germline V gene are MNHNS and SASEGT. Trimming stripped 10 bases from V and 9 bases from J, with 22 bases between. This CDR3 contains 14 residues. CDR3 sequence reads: CATARGQTSWPQHF. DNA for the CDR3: TGTGCCACCGCCAGAGGACAGACATCCTGGCCCCAGCATTTT.

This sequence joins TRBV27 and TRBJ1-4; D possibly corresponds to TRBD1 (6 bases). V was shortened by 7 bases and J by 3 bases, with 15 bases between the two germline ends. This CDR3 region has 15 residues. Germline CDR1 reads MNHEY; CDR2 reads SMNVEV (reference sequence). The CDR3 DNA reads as TGTGCCAGCAATCTTCGGGGGGCTTCTAATGAAAAACTGTTTTTT. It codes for CASNLRGASNEKLFF.

In DNA, the CDR3 is TGTGCCAGCTTTTCTACGGGGGATGAGGACTATGGCTACACCTTC. Its translation is CASFSTGDEDYGYTF. The chain employs TRBV6-6 and TRBJ1-2; possible D gene TRBD1, 5 bases. CDR3 size: 15 residues. Trimming left V 8 bases short and J 3 bases short, with 19 bases between. Germline CDR1 and CDR2: MNHNY and SVGAGI (reference sequence).

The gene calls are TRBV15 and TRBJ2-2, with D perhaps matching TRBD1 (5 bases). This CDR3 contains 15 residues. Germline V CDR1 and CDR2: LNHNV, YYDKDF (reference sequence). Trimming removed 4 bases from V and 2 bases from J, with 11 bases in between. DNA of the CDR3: TGTGCCACCAGCAATCCTCAGGGTAACACCGGGGAGCTGTTTTTT. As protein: CATSNPQGNTGELFF. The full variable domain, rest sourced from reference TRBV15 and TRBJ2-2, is DAMVIQNPRYQVTQFGKPVTLSCSQTLNHNVMYWYQQKSSQAPKLLFHYYDKDFNNEADTPDNFQSRRPNTSFCFLDIRSPGLGDTAMYLCATSNPQGNTGELFFGEGSRLTVL.

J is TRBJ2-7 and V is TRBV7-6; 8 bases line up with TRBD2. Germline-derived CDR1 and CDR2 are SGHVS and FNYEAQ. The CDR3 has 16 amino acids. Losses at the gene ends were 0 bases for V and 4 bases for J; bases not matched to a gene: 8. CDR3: CASSLAGSGGPYEQYF. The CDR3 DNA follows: TGTGCCAGCAGCTTAGCGGGGTCGGGGGGGCCGTACGAGCAGTACTTC.

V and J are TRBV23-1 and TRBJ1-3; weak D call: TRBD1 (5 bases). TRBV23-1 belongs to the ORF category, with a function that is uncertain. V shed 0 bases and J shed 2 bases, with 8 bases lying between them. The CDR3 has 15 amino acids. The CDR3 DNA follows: TGCGCCAGCAGTCAATCTGGCAGGGCTGGAAACACCATATATTTT. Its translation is CASSQSGRAGNTIYF.

For the CDR3, the DNA is TGTGCCAGCAGCGTAAGGGGGAGCGGGGGAGGCCAGGAGACCCAGTACTTC. It specifies CASSVRGSGGGQETQYF. This chain joins TRBV9 and TRBJ2-5; 8 bases align to TRBD2. The CDR3 has 17 amino acids. Germline CDR1 and CDR2: SGDLS and YYNGEE. V dropped 1 base and J dropped 5; count of bases not matched to a gene: 13.

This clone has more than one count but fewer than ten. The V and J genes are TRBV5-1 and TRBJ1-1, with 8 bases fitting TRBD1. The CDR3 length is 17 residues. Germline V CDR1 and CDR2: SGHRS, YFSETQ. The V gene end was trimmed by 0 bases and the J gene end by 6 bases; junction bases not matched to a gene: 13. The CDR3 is CASSLAFAGGGFAEAFF. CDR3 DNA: TGCGCCAGCAGCTTGGCCTTTGCAGGGGGCGGGTTCGCTGAAGCTTTCTTT.